This T cell receptor (beta chain) is from a study of blood T cell repertoires in COVID-19. The overall study: COVID-19 samples from acute and convalescent phases originated in the United States, Italy and Spain.

Clones were read by immunoSEQ multiplex PCR, and TCRdb kept only the in-frame ones, dropping some. The sample contains 490,000 or so clones, roughly nine tenths of which appear only once. Recruitment covered 20 to 25 US areas and drew participants whose ages spanned about 18 to 90 years. Clinical history reported by participants formed the basis on which cohorts were assigned. J gave up 5 bases and V 8 bases, and 12 bases lay outside the gene matches. Per germline, CDR1 KGHDR and CDR2 SFDVKD. The CDR3 length is 16 residues. The chain joins TRBV24-1 to TRBJ2-1; 9 nucleotides agree with TRBD2. The TCR comes from a woman aged 55-70 years who had recovered from COVID-19. Sequenced input: PBMCs or T cells enriched from blood (not recorded which). CDR3 DNA: TGTGCCACCAAAGGAGCAGACGGCGGGGGGGACAATGAGCAGTTCTTC. It specifies CATKGADGGGDNEQFF.